This record concerns one TCR beta chain sequence. The protocol was immunoSEQ multiplex PCR, while the TCRdb copy is restricted to in-frame clones and leaves out a portion. The table records under 250,000 clones, around 85% of them present only once. These data originate in a study of blood T cell repertoires in COVID-19. The V end was cut by 0 bases, the J end by 0 bases, with 8 bases between. The CDR3 totals 15 residues. Per germline, CDR1 MGHDK and CDR2 SYGVNS. The rearrangement links TRBV25-1 to TRBJ2-5, with D tentatively TRBD2 (5 bases). The specimen sequenced was peripheral blood. This clonotype was obtained from an elderly woman with acute or convalescent COVID-19. Here the CDR3 reads CASSEYGLNQETQYF. The CDR3, as DNA: TGTGCCAGCAGTGAATATGGACTGAACCAAGAGACCCAGTACTTC.